The 19 T cell receptor beta chains below were found in one sample sequenced in a study of brain T cells in children with intractable seizures. Data came from immunoSEQ multiplex PCR; TCRdb stores just in-frame clones and leaves some out. The table shows 340,000 or so clones, with approximately 93% occurring only once. The time point denotes: blood from clinic visit 5 months post-surgery; TSC patient then seizure free. The input for sequencing was peripheral blood, taken more than 4 months after surgery. These receptors came from a boy under two years old with tuberous sclerosis and intractable seizures.

V gene TRBV10-3 combines with J gene TRBJ1-1; the D is unclear. CDR1 is ENHRY and CDR2 is SYGVKD in the germline V gene. The V and J ends lost 4 bases and 2 bases respectively, with 8 bases between them. This CDR3 has 13 amino acids. CDR3 protein: CAISVEQNTEAFF. The DNA of the CDR3 is TGTGCCATCAGTGTAGAACAAAACACTGAAGCTTTCTTT.

The chain is built from TRBV3-1 (or the pseudogene TRBV3-2) and TRBJ2-5; weak D call: TRBD1 (6 bases). CDR3 length equals 16 residues. CDR1 and CDR2 (germline): LGHDT, YNNKEL (reference sequence). V was trimmed by 4 bases and J by 1 base, leaving 16 bases between them. CDR3 residues: CASSPLDRPFQETQYF. In nucleotides, the CDR3 is TGTGCCAGCAGCCCCCTGGACAGACCATTCCAAGAGACCCAGTACTTC.

The table lists this clone with many counts. CDR3 sequence (DNA): TGCGCCAGCAGCACCGGGGACTCTAATTCACCCCTCCACTTT. This sequence encodes CASSTGDSNSPLHF. J is TRBJ1-6 and V is TRBV5-1; tentative D call: TRBD1 (5 bases). The V and J ends lost 4 bases and 6 bases respectively, with 11 bases between them. Germline V gene data show CDR1 as SGHRS and CDR2 as YFSETQ. The CDR3 covers 14 residues.

Here the CDR3 DNA reads TGTGCCAGCAGCTCCCTGGGCCTTAATGAAAAACTGTTTTTT. It codes for CASSSLGLNEKLFF. V is TRBV7-9 and J is TRBJ1-4; D gene ambiguous. Trimming stripped 4 bases from V and 4 bases from J, with 10 bases between. The CDR3 contains 14 residues. Germline CDR1 is SEHNR and CDR2 is FQNEAQ (reference sequence).

The rearrangement links TRBV5-3 to TRBJ2-3; no definite D call. TRBV5-3 is an open reading frame, and its role is uncertain. Trimming shortened V by 0 bases and J by 4 bases, and 3 bases separated the two germline ends. CDR3 size: 12 residues. CDR3 in DNA: TGTGCCAGAAGCTTGGCACCAGATACGCAGTATTTT. It codes for CARSLAPDTQYF.

This rearrangement joins TRBV2 to TRBJ1-2; perhaps TRBD1 as D (6 bases). Trimming took off 5 bases at V and 8 bases at J, with 12 bases between the two ends. Germline lookup yields CDR1 SNHLY and CDR2 FYNNEI. The CDR3 is 12 residues long. The CDR3 region has the DNA TGTGCCAGCAGTCCCACAGGGTTCGGCTACACCTTC. Translated, it gives CASSPTGFGYTF.

J is TRBJ2-5 and V is TRBV6-5, with 7 nucleotides matching TRBD1. This CDR3 contains 15 residues. CDR1 is MNHEY and CDR2 is SVGAGI in the germline V gene. V lost 8 bases and J lost 1; bases outside the gene matches: 10. CDR3 loop: CASVRTGSFQETQYF. For the CDR3, the DNA is TGTGCCAGCGTTCGGACAGGCTCCTTCCAAGAGACCCAGTACTTC.

The rearrangement joins TRBV5-6 to TRBJ1-1; the D gene is possibly TRBD1 (5 bases). This CDR3 region has 14 residues. Germline CDR1 is SGHDT and CDR2 is YYEEEE. The V and J ends lost 6 bases and 4 bases respectively, with 16 bases between them. The CDR3 here is CASTLKGAGTEAFF. The CDR3 DNA reads TGTGCCAGCACTTTGAAAGGGGCAGGCACTGAAGCTTTCTTT.

The rearrangement uses TRBV6-5 and TRBJ1-2; D gene unclear. The V and J ends lost 6 bases and 5 bases respectively, with 10 bases between them. From germline, CDR1 is MNHEY and CDR2 SVGAGI. The CDR3 length is 12 residues. CDR3 nucleotide sequence: TGTGCCAGCAGCGACAAGAATTATGGCTACACCTTC. Translating gives CASSDKNYGYTF.

CDR3 protein: CATSDYSGNTIYF. The CDR3 coding sequence is TGTGCCACCAGTGATTATTCCGGAAACACCATATATTTT. The chain recombines TRBV24-1 with TRBJ1-3; D is undetermined. The CDR3 is 13 amino acids. Germline loops: CDR1 KGHDR, CDR2 SFDVKD. Between the trimmed V and J ends, which lost 2 bases and 4 bases, there was a span of 5 bases.

The V gene is TRBV29-1, the J gene TRBJ2-7; D is possibly TRBD1 (6 bases). V shed 3 bases and J shed 6 bases, with 15 bases lying between them. CDR1 and CDR2 from the germline V gene are SQVTM and ANQGSEA. This CDR3 spans 13 amino acids. This chain's CDR3 is CSVDLQGRGEQYF. The CDR3 DNA is TGCAGCGTTGACTTACAGGGCAGGGGCGAGCAGTACTTC.

The gene calls are TRBV5-1 and TRBJ2-3; 9 positions agree with TRBD2. This CDR3 has 18 residues. V lost 4 bases to trimming and J lost 0 bases; unmatched junction nucleotides: 12. Germline CDR1 and CDR2: SGHRS and YFSETQ. This chain's CDR3 is CASSPALAGPASTDTQYF. Here the CDR3 DNA reads TGCGCCAGCAGCCCGGCTCTAGCGGGGCCAGCTAGCACAGATACGCAGTATTTT.

This sequence joins TRBV9 and TRBJ1-5, with D hard to call. The CDR3 is 16 residues long. The V and J ends lost 0 bases and 2 bases respectively, with 12 bases between them. CDR1 SGDLS and CDR2 YYNGEE come from the germline V gene. As DNA, the CDR3 is TGTGCCAGCAGCGTAGTAGGGTACGGGCGCAATCAGCCCCAGCATTTT. Translating it yields CASSVVGYGRNQPQHF.

This chain joins TRBV18 and TRBJ1-1, with 8 bases identical to TRBD1. CDR3 size: 13 residues. Germline-derived CDR1 and CDR2 are KGHSH and LQKENI. Losses at the gene ends were 6 bases for V and 10 bases for J; bases not matched to a gene: 10. For the CDR3, the DNA is TGTGCCAGCTCGCAGGACAGGGACGGACGAGCTTTCTTT. Protein product: CASSQDRDGRAFF. Combining the CDR3 with reference TRBV18 and TRBJ1-1 gives the whole variable domain NAGVMQNPRHLVRRRGQEARLRCSPMKGHSHVYWYRQLPEEGLKFMVYLQKENIIDESGMPKERFSAEFPKEGPSILRIQQVVRGDSAAYFCASSQDRDGRAFFGQGTRLTVV.

The rearrangement links TRBV11-3 to TRBJ2-3; D is unresolved. V shed 2 bases and J shed 3 bases, with 9 bases lying between them. CDR1 and CDR2 from the germline V gene are SGHNT and YENEEA. The CDR3 length is 14 residues. The CDR3: CASSLSLQTDTQYF. Written as DNA, the CDR3 is TGTGCCAGCAGCTTAAGCCTGCAAACAGATACGCAGTATTTT.

The chain recombines TRBV6-2 or TRBV6-3 with TRBJ2-7; D remains unclear. The germline V gene has CDR1 MNHEY and CDR2 SVGEGT. CDR3 length equals 12 residues. Trimming left V 6 bases short and J 4 bases short, with 10 bases between. CDR3 DNA sequence: TGTGCCAGCAGCCTCGGTGGGTACGAGCAGTACTTC. Encoded protein: CASSLGGYEQYF.

This chain links TRBV9 with TRBJ1-3, with D tentatively TRBD1 (6 bases). The V and J ends lost 4 bases and 3 bases respectively, with 11 bases between them. The CDR3 runs 14 residues. Germline-derived CDR1 and CDR2 are SGDLS and YYNGEE. CDR3 coding DNA: TGTGCCAGCAGCCCAGAGGGGGGTGGAAACACCATATATTTT. It specifies CASSPEGGGNTIYF.

The chain carries TRBV30 and TRBJ1-4; the D is unclear. V was clipped by 0 bases and J by 5 bases, with 7 bases between them. The germline CDR1 and CDR2 sequences are GTSNPN and SVGIG (reference sequence). CDR3 length: 13 residues. The CDR3 region has the DNA TGTGCCTGGAGTGTACGCGGGAATGAAAAACTGTTTTTT. It yields the protein CAWSVRGNEKLFF.

The V gene is TRBV28, the J gene TRBJ1-2; 9 nucleotides align to TRBD1. CDR3 size: 15 residues. Germline CDR1 is MDHEN and CDR2 is SYDVKM. V was clipped by 6 bases and J by 2 bases; unmatched bases: 7. The CDR3 loop is CASSPPGQGNYGYTF. The CDR3 bases are TGTGCCAGCAGCCCCCCCGGACAGGGGAACTATGGCTACACCTTC.